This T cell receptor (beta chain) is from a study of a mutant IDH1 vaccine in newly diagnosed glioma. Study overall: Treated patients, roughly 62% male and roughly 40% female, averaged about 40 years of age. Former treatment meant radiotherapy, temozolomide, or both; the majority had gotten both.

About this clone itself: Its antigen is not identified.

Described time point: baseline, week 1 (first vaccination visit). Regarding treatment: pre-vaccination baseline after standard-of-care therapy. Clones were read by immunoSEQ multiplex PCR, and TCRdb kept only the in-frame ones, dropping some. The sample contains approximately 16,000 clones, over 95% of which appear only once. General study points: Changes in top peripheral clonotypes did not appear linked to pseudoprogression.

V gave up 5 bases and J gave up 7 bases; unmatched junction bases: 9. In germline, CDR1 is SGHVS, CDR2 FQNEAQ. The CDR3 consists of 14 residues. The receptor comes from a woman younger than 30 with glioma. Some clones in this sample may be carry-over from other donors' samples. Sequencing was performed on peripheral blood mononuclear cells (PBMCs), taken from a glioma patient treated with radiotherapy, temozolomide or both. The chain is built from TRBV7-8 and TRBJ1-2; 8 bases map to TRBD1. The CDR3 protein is CASSPGTGRGGYTF. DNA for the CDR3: TGTGCCAGCAGCCCTGGGACAGGAAGAGGTGGCTACACCTTC. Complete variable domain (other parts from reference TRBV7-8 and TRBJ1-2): GAGVSQSPRYKVAKRGQDVALRCDPISGHVSLFWYQQALGQGPEFLTYFQNEAQLDKSGLPSDRFFAERPEGSVSTLKIQRTQQEDSAVYLCASSPGTGRGGYTFGSGTRLTVV.